Sequencing of this T cell receptor (beta chain) was carried out in a study of shared clonotypes between healthy human individuals (dated by TCRdb to the early 2020s). Study-wide context: The cohort comprised a couple of women and three men aged 18 to 49 years. To increase sequencing depth and limit assay-specific biases, TCR repertoire library preparation and sequencing were carried out by different laboratories using diverse techniques. For each donor, CD4 naive and CD4 memory were each run on three plates, CD8 naive on two plates, and CD8 memory on one plate. To estimate repertoire size and how much clonotype sharing occurs between individuals, the study deeply sequenced the blood TCR repertoires of 5 or 6 healthy adults. Each donor's leukapheresis produced roughly between roughly 0.94 and 9.5 billion PBMCs. The paper as a whole reports these results and caveats: Around 5% of naive CD4, roughly 3.5% of naive CD8, approximately 2.2% of memory CD4, and roughly 0.4% of memory CD8 clonotypes were shared across several donors. Pairwise subsampling indicated that sequencing depth was expected to affect the degree of clonotype sharing among donors. Compared with non-shared clonotypes, clonotypes shared by all four sorted-subset donors had higher generation probabilities. Sampling was restricted to blood, and TCR repertoires in tissues likely differ from the TCR repertoires found in blood. The small number of donors limited the genetic and exposure-history diversity represented. Larger estimated clonotype richness was generally found for naive subsets than for memory subsets. Rarefaction of sorted-subset datasets indicated incomplete sequencing despite the large sequencing depth.

Healthy HIV-negative adults with no recently reported acute infections or vaccinations were included as donors. All donors were Caucasian adults living in Nashville, Tennessee, USA. CD4+ T cells were enriched through magnetic negative selection, after which naive cells were positively selected on CD45RA and the remaining negative fraction served as the memory subset. After blood collection by leukapheresis, PBMCs were isolated using Ficoll-Histopaque density gradient centrifugation and then cryopreserved in the vapor phase of liquid nitrogen. Analytical flow cytometry was used to check the purity and quantity of each magnetically sorted T cell population. From each sorted fraction, genomic DNA was isolated and quantified by UV absorbance on a Nanodrop 2000c. Using the deep immunoSEQ assay, TCR CDR3 regions were amplified from genomic DNA by multiplex PCR. For each cell subset, the extracted genomic DNA was distributed evenly across all wells of several immunoSEQ 96-well plates, and each plate served as one replicate. For sorted subsets, approximately 200 ng of genomic DNA, equivalent to roughly 30,000 T cell genomes, went into each replicate PCR. Purified libraries were measured with a Qubit 3.0 fluorometer, size-checked on a Bioanalyzer 2100, and measured again with the KAPA Library Quantification kit. Every immunoSEQ 96-well plate was sequenced on a dedicated single-read 150-cycle Illumina NextSeq 550 flow cell. The original methods were these. Because the immunoSEQ output held only junctional sequences and lacked quality scores, the filtering could not match the filtering applied to full-length reads. To assign V/J genes and CDR3, sequences were annotated against IMGT germline references using PyIR, a Python wrapper for IgBLAST v1.9. Reads were filtered out if the reads had weak V/J assignments (E-value above 1e-6), no CDR3, stop codons, out-of-frame junctions, or ambiguous translated residues. V3J clonotypes were defined as sequences sharing the same inferred V gene, J gene, and CDR3 amino acid sequence. Percentage overlap between repertoires was calculated by dividing the number of shared unique clonotypes by the size of the smaller repertoire. Repertoire richness was assessed with RTK rarefaction, the Chao1 estimator, and Recon v2.1 estimates of unobserved clonotypes. For all TCRbeta clonotypes obtained by the gDNA method from four donors, generation probabilities were computed with OLGA. TCRdb obtained this table from immuneACCESS and retained in-frame rearrangements with V and J assigned. These tables miss some clones; where compared with another copy, unresolved V genes account for less than half of the shortfall, and the remainder is unexplained. The DNA gave D and trimming, while V, J and clone size come from that table. Within this sample are approximately 1.4 million clones, with under 99% of them counted one time only. The ten largest make up about 0.42% of the sample.

Turning to this clone: The antigen it binds to is not known. Per-base qualities were not stored, and no clone one base away is much larger.

The germline V end is reduced by 2 bases and the J end by 8 bases; junction bases left unmatched: 6. From the cysteine through the phenylalanine, the CDR3 covers 15 amino acids. Just the 45-base CDR3 DNA is kept, in frame starting at base 1. CDR1 and CDR2 are drawn from the germline V gene: ENHRY, SYGVKD. The sample comprised naive CD4+ T cells sorted from blood. This specimen's cell subset or site label, per the study, means: CD45RA+ positively selected. The TCR comes from a man aged 25-40 years in good health. This receptor chain uses TRBV10-3 and TRBJ2-1; TRBD2 lines up with 10 middle nucleotides. The DNA is as follows: TGTGCCATCAGTGAGCCGGCTAGCGGGAGCGATGAGCAGTTCTTC. This gives the protein CAISEPASGSDEQFF.